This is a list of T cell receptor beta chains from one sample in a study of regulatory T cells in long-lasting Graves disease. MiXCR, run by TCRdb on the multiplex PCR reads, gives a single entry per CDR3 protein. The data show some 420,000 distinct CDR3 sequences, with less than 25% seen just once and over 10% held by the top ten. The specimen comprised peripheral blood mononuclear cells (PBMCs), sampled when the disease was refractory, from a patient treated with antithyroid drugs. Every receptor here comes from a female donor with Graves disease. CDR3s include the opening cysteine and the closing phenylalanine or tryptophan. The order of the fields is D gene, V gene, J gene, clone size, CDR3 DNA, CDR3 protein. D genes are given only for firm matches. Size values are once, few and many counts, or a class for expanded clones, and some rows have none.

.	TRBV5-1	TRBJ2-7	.	TGCGCCAGCAGCTTGGGGACAACGGGTCCCAACGAGCAGTACTTC	CASSLGTTGPNEQYF
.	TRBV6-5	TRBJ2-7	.	TGTGCCAGCAGTTACTCGGGCAGGGTTGCGAGGGAGCAGTACTTC	CASSYSGRVAREQYF
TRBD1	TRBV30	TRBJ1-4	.	TGTGCCTGGAGTAGACCGGGACAGGGAGCTGAAAAACTGTTTTTT	CAWSRPGQGAEKLFF
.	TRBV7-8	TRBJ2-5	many	TGTGCCAGCAGCGCTTCACCCCTCGAGACCCAGTACTTC	CASSASPLETQYF
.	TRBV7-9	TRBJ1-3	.	TGTGCCAGCAGCAGACCTTCCGGGTATTTT	CASSRPSGYF
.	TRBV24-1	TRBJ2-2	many	TGTGCCACCACGGCGGGGACGGGTGGCGGGGAGCTGTTTTTT	CATTAGTGGGELFF
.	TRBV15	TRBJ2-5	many	TGTGCCACCAGCAGAGGAAGGGGAGCCGGCCTCCAAGAGACCCAGTACTTC	CATSRGRGAGLQETQYF
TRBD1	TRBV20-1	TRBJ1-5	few	TGCAGTGCTAGAGCGGACAGGGGCGTGAATCAGCCCCAGCATTTT	CSARADRGVNQPQHF
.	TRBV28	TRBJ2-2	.	TGTGCCAGCAGTCCAACTAGCGGGGAGCTGTTTTTT	CASSPTSGELFF
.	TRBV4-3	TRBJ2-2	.	TGCGCCAGCAGCCAAGAGGGGGGTGTAGGAGAGGGTCTGGTCGGGGAGCTGTTTTTT	CASSQEGGVGEGLVGELFF
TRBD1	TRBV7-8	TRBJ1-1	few	TGTGCCAGCAGCCTGATCCCCGGACAGGGGGTGAATTGGAACACTGAAGCTTTCTTT	CASSLIPGQGVNWNTEAFF
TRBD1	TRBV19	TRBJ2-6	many	TGTGCCACGCATACCCCGGGACAGGGGAGGGGAATCTCTGGGGCCAACGTCCTGACTTTC	CATHTPGQGRGISGANVLTF
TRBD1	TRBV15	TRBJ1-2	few	TGTGCCACCAGCAGAGCATCCGGACAGGGACCTTATGGCTACACCTTC	CATSRASGQGPYGYTF
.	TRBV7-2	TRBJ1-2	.	TGTGCCAGCGTGGAGGCAGGCAACTATGGCTACACCTTC	CASVEAGNYGYTF
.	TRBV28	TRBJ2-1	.	TGTGCCAGCAGTTTACGAGGGGCGGAGCAGTTCTTC	CASSLRGAEQFF
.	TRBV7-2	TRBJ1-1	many	TGTGCCAGCACCCTAAGGTGGGGGTACACTGAAGCTTTCTTT	CASTLRWGYTEAFF
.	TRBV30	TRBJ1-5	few	TGTGCCTGGAGTGATGGGAATCAGCCCCAGCATTTT	CAWSDGNQPQHF
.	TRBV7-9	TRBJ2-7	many	TGTGCCAGCAGCGAATATCGTGGACCCAACTACGAGCAGTACTTC	CASSEYRGPNYEQYF
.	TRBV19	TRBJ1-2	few	TGTGCCAGTAGTATAGATCCCCGGACGGACTATGGCTACACCTTC	CASSIDPRTDYGYTF
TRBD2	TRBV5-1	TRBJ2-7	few	TGCGCCAGCAGCTTGGGGCCAACTAGCGGGAGTCCTAGCGACGAGCAGTACTTC	CASSLGPTSGSPSDEQYF
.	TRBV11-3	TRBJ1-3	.	TGTGCCAGCAGCGCTCACGTCGGGGGCTCTGGAAACACCATATATTTT	CASSAHVGGSGNTIYF
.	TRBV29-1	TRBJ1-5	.	TGCAGCCCTACCCCCCCCAGGCTATTCATGCCCCAGCATTTT	CSPTPPRLFMPQHF
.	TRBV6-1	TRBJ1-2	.	TGTGCCAGCAGTGAAGTCCGGGGAATAAGGGGCTACACCTTC	CASSEVRGIRGYTF
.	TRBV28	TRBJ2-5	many	TGTGCCAGCAGCCCCGAGGGGCGGGGTATCGAGACCCAGTACTTC	CASSPEGRGIETQYF
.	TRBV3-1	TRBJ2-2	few	TGTGCCAGCAGCCAAAGTTTGGGAGGCGGGGAGCTGTTTTTT	CASSQSLGGGELFF
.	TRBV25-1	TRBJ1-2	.	TGTGCCAGCAGTGAATATATGAGCTATGGCTACACCTTC	CASSEYMSYGYTF
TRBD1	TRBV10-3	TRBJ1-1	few	TGTGCCATCAGCGGGACAGGGGGTACTGAAGCTTTCTTT	CAISGTGGTEAFF
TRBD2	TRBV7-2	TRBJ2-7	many	TGTGCCAGCAGCGTAGCGGGGGGGAGCTCCTACGAGCAGTACTTC	CASSVAGGSSYEQYF
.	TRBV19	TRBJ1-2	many	TGTGCCAGTAGTAACCAACCTGGGCGGCGCAAACCCTATGGCTACACCTTC	CASSNQPGRRKPYGYTF
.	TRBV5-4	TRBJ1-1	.	TGTGCCAGCAGCTTCTCGGGGGCGCGTACTGAAGCTTTCTTT	CASSFSGARTEAFF
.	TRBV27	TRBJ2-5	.	TGTGCCAGCAGACTAGGAGAGACCCAGTACTTC	CASRLGETQYF
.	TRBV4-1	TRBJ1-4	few	TGCGCCAGCAGCCAAGATGCGAGTGAAAAACTGTTTTTT	CASSQDASEKLFF
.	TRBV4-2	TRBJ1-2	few	TGTGCCAGCAGCCAAGAATTGAGATTGACTAACTATGGCTACACCTTC	CASSQELRLTNYGYTF
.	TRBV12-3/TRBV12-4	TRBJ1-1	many	TGTGCCAGCAGTTTTCCCCGAGGGGGTGTCGCGGAGAACACTGAAGCTTTCTTT	CASSFPRGGVAENTEAFF
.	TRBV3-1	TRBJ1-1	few	TGTGCCAGCAGCCAAGTTTATTCGACTGAAGCTTTCTTT	CASSQVYSTEAFF
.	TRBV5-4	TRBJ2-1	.	TGTGCCAGCAGCTTGCCCCCCGACAGGATTTACAATGAGCAGTTCTTC	CASSLPPDRIYNEQFF
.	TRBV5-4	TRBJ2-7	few	TGTGCCAGCAGCTTGGAACAGCCCTCCTACGAGCAGTACTTC	CASSLEQPSYEQYF
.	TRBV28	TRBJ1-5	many	TGTGCCATTCGACAGCCTAATCAGCCCCAGCATTTT	CAIRQPNQPQHF
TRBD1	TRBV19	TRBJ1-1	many	TGTGCCAGTAGGAGACCGACAGGGGCTAACACTGAAGCTTTCTTT	CASRRPTGANTEAFF
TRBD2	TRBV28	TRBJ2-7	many	TGTGCCAGCAGACGGGAGGACCTAGGATCCTACGAGCAGTACTTC	CASRREDLGSYEQYF
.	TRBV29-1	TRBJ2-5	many	TGCAGCGTTTTAACCGGGCGGAACCAAGAGACCCAGTACTTC	CSVLTGRNQETQYF
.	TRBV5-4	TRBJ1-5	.	TGTGCCAGCAGCTTGGGACCGGGAAGGAGCAATCAGCCCCAGCATTTT	CASSLGPGRSNQPQHF
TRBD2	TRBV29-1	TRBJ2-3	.	TGCAGCGGGCGGGAGACAGATACGCAGTATTTT	CSGRETDTQYF
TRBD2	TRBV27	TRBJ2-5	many	TGTGCCAGCAGTTTATGGTTAGCGGGGGGATGGGAGACCCAGTACTTC	CASSLWLAGGWETQYF
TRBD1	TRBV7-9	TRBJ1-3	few	TGTGCCAGCAGCTTTACAGGGGGCTACTCTGGAAACACCATATATTTT	CASSFTGGYSGNTIYF
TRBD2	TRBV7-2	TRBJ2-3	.	TGTGCCAGCAGCGCCGTACTAGCGGGAGGCGCAGATACGCAGTATTTT	CASSAVLAGGADTQYF
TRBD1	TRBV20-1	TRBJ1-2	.	TGCAGTGCTACCCCCCCGGACAGGTTATATGGCTACACCTTC	CSATPPDRLYGYTF